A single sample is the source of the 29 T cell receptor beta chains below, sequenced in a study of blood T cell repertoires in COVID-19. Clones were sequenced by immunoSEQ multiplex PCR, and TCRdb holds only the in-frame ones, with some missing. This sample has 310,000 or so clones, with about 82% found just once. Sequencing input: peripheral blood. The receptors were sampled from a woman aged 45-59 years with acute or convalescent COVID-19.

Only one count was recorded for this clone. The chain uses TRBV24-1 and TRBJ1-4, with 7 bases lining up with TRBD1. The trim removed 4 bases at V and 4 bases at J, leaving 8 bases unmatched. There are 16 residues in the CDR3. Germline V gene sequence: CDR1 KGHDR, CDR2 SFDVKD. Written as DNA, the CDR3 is TGTGCCACCAGTGACCGGACAGGACCAGATAATGAAAAACTGTTTTTT. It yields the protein CATSDRTGPDNEKLFF.

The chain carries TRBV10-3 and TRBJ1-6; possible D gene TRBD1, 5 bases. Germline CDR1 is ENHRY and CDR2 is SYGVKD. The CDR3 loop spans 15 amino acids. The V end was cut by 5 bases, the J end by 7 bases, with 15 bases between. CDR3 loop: CAISQSTGWNSPLHF. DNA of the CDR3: TGTGCCATCAGTCAATCAACAGGATGGAATTCACCCCTCCACTTT.

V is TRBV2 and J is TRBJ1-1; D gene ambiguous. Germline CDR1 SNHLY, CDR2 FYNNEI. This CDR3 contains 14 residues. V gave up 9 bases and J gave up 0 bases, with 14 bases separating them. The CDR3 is CASVPTSMNTEAFF. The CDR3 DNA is TGTGCCAGTGTCCCGACTTCCATGAACACTGAAGCTTTCTTT. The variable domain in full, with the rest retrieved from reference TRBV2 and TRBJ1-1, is EPEVTQTPSHQVTQMGQEVILRCVPISNHLYFYWYRQILGQKVEFLVSFYNNEISEKSEIFDDQFSVERPDGSNFTLKIRSTKLEDSAMYFCASVPTSMNTEAFFGQGTRLTVV.

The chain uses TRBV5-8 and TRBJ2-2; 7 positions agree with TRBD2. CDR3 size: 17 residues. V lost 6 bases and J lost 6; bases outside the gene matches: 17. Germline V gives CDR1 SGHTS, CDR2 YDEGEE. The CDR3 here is CASTLGARDYVSGELFF. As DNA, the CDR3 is TGTGCCAGCACCCTTGGGGCCAGGGACTATGTTTCCGGGGAGCTGTTTTTT.

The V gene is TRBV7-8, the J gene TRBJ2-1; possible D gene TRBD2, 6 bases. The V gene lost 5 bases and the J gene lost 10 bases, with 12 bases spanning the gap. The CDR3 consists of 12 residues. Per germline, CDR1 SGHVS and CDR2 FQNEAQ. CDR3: CASSKTSWEQFF. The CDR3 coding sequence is TGTGCCAGCAGCAAGACTAGTTGGGAGCAGTTCTTC.

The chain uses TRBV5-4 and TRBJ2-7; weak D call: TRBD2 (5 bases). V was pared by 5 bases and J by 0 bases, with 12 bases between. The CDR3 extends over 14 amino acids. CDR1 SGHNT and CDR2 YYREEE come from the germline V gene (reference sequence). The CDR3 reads CASRVDGNSYEQYF. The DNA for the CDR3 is TGTGCCAGCAGGGTGGACGGGAACTCCTACGAGCAGTACTTC.

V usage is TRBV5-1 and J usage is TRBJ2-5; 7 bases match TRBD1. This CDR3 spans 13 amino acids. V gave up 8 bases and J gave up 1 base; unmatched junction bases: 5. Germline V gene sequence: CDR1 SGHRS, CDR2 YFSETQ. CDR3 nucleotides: TGCGCCAGTATCCGGGACAGCCAAGAGACCCAGTACTTC. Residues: CASIRDSQETQYF.

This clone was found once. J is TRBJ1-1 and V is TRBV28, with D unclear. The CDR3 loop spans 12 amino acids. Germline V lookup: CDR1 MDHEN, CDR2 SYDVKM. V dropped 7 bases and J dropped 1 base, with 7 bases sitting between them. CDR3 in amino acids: CASTSGNTEAFF. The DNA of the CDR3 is TGTGCCAGCACCTCGGGGAACACTGAAGCTTTCTTT.

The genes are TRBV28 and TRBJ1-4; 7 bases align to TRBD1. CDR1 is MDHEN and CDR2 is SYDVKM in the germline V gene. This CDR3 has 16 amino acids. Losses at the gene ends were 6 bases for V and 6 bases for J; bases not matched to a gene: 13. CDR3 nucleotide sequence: TGTGCCAGCAGAGGCTGGGGACAGCAAAACGATGAAAAACTGTTTTTT. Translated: CASRGWGQQNDEKLFF.

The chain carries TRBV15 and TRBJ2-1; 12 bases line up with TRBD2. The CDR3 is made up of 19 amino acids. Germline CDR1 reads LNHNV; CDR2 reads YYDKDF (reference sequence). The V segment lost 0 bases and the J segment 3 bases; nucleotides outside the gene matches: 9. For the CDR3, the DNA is TGTGCCACCAGCAGAGACCCGACTAGCGGGAGAGCATACTACAATGAGCAGTTCTTC. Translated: CATSRDPTSGRAYYNEQFF.

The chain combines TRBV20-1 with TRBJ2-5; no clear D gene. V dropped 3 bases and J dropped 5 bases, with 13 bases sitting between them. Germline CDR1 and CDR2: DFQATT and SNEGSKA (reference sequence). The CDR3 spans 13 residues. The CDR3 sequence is CSASGFFGETQYF. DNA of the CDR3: TGCAGTGCTAGTGGGTTTTTCGGGGAGACCCAGTACTTC.

The CDR3 region is CASSEVNRGGAFF. In nucleotides, the CDR3 is TGTGCCAGCAGTGAAGTTAACCGGGGGGGAGCTTTCTTT. The chain couples TRBV6-1 to TRBJ1-1; D possibly corresponds to TRBD1 (5 bases). CDR1 and CDR2 from the germline V gene are MNHNS and SASEGT. V was cut by 1 base and J by 10 bases, with 13 bases left in between. The CDR3 is 13 amino acids.

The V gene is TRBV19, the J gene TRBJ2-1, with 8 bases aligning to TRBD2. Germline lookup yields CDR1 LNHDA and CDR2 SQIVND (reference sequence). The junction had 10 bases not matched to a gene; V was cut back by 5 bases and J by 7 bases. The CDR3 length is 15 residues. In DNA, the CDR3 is TGTGCCAGTAGTCCCCGGACTAGCTTTTATAATGAGCAGTTCTTC. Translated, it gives CASSPRTSFYNEQFF.

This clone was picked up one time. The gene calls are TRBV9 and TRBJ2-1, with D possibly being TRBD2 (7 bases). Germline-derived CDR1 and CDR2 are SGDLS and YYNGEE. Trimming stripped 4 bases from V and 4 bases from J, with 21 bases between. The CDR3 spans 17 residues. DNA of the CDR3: TGTGCCAGCAGCACTACCCAAGGTGGGAGGGGGTACAATGAGCAGTTCTTC. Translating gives CASSTTQGGRGYNEQFF.

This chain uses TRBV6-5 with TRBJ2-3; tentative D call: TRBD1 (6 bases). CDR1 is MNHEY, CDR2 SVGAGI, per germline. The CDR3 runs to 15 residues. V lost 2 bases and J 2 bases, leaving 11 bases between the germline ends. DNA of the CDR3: TGTGCCAGCAGTTACCGGGACACTTACACAGATACGCAGTATTTT. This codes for CASSYRDTYTDTQYF.

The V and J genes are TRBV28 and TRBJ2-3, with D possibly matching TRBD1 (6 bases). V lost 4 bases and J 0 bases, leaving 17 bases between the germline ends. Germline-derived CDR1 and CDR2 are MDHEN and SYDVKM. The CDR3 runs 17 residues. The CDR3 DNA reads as TGTGCCAGCAGTTCCATGCGACAGGCCACGAGCACAGATACGCAGTATTTT. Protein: CASSSMRQATSTDTQYF.

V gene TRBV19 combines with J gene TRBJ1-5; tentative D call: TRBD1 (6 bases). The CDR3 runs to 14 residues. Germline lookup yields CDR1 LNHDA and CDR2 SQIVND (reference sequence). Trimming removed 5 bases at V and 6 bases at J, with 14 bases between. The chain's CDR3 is CASSFPSRGQPQHF. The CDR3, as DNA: TGTGCCAGTAGTTTCCCAAGCAGGGGTCAGCCCCAGCATTTT.

The CDR3 coding sequence is TGCAGTGCGAGTCGGCTAGCGGGAGTAGGTTACGAGCAGTACTTC. Its protein product is CSASRLAGVGYEQYF. V gene TRBV20-1 combines with J gene TRBJ2-7; 10 positions agree with TRBD2. Germline V gene sequence: CDR1 DFQATT, CDR2 SNEGSKA (reference sequence). The CDR3 is 15 residues long. V lost 6 bases and J lost 4; bases outside the gene matches: 12.

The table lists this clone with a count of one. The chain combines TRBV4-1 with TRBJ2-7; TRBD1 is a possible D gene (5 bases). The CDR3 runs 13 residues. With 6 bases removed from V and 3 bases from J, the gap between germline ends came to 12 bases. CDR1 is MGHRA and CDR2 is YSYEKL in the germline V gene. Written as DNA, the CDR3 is TGCGCCAGCAGTCTCGAGCAGGGCTACGAGCAGTACTTC. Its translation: CASSLEQGYEQYF.

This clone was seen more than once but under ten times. CDR3 amino acids: CASSYTGNTEAFF. CDR3 sequence (DNA): TGTGCCAGCAGTTACACAGGGAACACTGAAGCTTTCTTT. The rearrangement uses TRBV6-5 and TRBJ1-1; perhaps TRBD1 as D (5 bases). V lost 2 bases to trimming and J lost 1 base, with 5 bases between them. The CDR3 has 13 amino acids. The germline gives CDR1 MNHEY, CDR2 SVGAGI.

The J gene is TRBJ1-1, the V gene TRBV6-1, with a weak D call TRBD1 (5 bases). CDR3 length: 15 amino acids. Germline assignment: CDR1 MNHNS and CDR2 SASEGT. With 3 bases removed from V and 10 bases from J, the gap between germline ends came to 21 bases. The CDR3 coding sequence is TGTGCCAGCAGTGAGCCGGGGCAATTCCCCGGGAGAGCTTTCTTT. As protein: CASSEPGQFPGRAFF.

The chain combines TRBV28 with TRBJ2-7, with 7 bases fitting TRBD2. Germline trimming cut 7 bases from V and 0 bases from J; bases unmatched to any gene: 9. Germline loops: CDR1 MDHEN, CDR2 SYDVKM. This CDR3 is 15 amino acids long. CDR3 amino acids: CASNLHSGSSYEQYF. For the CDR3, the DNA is TGTGCCAGCAACCTACATAGCGGGTCCTCCTACGAGCAGTACTTC.

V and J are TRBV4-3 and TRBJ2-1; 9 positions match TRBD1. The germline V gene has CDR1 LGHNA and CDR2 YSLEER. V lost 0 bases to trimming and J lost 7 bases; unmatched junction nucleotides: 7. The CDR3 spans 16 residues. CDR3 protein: CASSQEHPGTGNEQFF. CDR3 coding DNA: TGCGCCAGCAGCCAAGAACACCCCGGGACAGGGAATGAGCAGTTCTTC.

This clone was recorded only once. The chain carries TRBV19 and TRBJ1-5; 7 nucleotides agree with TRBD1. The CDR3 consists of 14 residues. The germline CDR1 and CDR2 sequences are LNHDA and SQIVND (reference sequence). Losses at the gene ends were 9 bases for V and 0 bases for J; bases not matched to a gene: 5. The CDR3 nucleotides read TGTGCCAGCTGGACAGGCATTAGCAATCAGCCCCAGCATTTT. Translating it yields CASWTGISNQPQHF.

For the CDR3, the DNA is TGTGCCAGCAGTGATATTTTTGGCTACACCTTC. Residues: CASSDIFGYTF. This chain uses TRBV6-1 with TRBJ1-2; D call uncertain. The CDR3 runs to 11 residues. Germline V gene lookup returns CDR1 MNHNS and CDR2 SASEGT. The germline V and J ends were trimmed by 3 bases and 7 bases, with 6 bases remaining between them.

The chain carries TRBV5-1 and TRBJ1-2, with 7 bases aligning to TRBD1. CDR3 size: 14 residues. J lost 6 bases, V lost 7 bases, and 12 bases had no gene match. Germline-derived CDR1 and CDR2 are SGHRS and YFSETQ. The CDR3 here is CASALETGTDGYTF. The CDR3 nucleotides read TGCGCCAGCGCACTTGAGACAGGGACCGATGGCTACACCTTC. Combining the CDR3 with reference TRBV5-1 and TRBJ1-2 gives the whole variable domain KAGVTQTPRYLIKTRGQQVTLSCSPISGHRSVSWYQQTPGQGLQFLFEYFSETQRNKGNFPGRFSGRQFSNSRSEMNVSTLELGDSALYLCASALETGTDGYTFGSGTRLTVV.

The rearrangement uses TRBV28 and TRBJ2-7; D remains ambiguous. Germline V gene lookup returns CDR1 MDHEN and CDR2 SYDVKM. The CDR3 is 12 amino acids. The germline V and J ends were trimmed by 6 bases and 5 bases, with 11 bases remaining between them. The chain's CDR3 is CASRQLSDEQYF. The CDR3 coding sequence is TGTGCCAGCAGGCAACTATCTGACGAGCAGTACTTC.

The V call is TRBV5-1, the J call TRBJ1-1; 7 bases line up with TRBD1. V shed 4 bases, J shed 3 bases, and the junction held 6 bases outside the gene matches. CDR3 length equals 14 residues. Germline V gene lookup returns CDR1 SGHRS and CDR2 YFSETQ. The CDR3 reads CASSQQGPDTEAFF. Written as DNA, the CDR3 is TGCGCCAGCAGCCAACAGGGGCCGGACACTGAAGCTTTCTTT.

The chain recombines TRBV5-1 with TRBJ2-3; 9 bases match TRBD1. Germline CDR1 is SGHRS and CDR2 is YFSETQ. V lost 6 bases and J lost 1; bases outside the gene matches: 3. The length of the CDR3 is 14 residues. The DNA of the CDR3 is TGCGCCAGCACAAGGACAGGGGGCACAGATACGCAGTATTTT. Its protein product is CASTRTGGTDTQYF.